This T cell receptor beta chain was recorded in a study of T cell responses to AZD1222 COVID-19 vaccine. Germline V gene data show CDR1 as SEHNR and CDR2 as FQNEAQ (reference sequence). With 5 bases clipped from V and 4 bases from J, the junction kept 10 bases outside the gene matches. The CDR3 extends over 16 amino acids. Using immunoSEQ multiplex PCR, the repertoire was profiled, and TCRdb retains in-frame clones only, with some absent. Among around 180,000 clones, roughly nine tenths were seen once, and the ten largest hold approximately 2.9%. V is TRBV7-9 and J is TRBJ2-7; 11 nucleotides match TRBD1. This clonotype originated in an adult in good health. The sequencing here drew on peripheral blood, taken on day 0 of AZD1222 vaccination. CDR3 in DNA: TGTGCCAGCAGCCCACCGACAGGACAGGGGGCTTACGAGCAGTACTTC. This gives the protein CASSPPTGQGAYEQYF. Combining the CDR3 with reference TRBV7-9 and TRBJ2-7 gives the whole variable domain DTGVSQNPRHKITKRGQNVTFRCDPISEHNRLYWYRQTLGQGPEFLTYFQNEAQLEKSRLLSDRFSAERPKGSFSTLEIQRTEQGDSAMYLCASSPPTGQGAYEQYFGPGTRLTVT.